Reported below is one TCR beta chain. Profiling relied on immunoSEQ multiplex PCR, and the TCRdb table lists in-frame clones only, not all of them. The profile shows fewer than 350,000 clones, approximately 91% of them singletons. The data originate from a study of blood T cell repertoires in COVID-19. Whole-study context: Sources were T cells, B-cell-depleted T cells, or PBMCs; the material itself was cDNA or gDNA.

Sequencing was performed on PBMCs or T cells enriched from blood (not recorded which). The sequence derives from a middle-aged woman with acute COVID-19.

The CDR3 DNA is TGTGCCAGCAGCTCCGAAGGTAGCGGCACAGATACGCAGTATTTT. Translating it yields CASSSEGSGTDTQYF. The chain couples TRBV7-2 to TRBJ2-3, with D possibly matching TRBD2 (5 bases). Looked up from germline, CDR1 is SGHTA and CDR2 is FQGNSA. The CDR3 loop spans 15 amino acids. V gave up 4 bases and J gave up 1 base, with 12 bases separating them.